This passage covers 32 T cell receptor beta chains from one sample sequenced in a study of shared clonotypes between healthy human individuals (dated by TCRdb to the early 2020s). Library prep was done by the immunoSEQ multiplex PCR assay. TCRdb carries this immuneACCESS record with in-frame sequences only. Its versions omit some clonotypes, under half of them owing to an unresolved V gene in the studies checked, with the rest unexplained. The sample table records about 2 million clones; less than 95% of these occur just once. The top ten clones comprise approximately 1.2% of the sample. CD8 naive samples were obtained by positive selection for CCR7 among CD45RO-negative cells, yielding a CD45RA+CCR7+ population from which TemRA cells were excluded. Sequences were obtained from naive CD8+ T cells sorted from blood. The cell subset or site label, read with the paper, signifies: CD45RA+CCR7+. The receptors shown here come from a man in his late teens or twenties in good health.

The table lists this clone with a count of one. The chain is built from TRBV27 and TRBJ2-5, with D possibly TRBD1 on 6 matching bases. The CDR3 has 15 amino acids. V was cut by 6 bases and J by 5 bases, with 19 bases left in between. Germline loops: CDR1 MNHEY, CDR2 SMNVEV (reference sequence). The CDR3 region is CASRQTTGKWETQYF. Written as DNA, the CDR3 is TGTGCCAGCAGACAAACAACAGGGAAATGGGAGACCCAGTACTTC.

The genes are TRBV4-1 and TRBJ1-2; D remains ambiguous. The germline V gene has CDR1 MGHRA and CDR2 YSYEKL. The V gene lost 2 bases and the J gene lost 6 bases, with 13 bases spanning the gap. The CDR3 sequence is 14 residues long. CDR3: CASSQPVGINGYTF. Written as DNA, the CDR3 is TGCGCCAGCAGCCAACCGGTCGGCATCAATGGCTACACCTTC.

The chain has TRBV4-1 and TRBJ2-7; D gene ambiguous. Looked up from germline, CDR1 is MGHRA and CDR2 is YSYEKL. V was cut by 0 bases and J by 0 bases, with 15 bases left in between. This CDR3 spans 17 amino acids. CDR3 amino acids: CASSQELAASYSYEQYF. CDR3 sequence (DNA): TGCGCCAGCAGCCAAGAATTAGCCGCGTCCTACTCCTACGAGCAGTACTTC.

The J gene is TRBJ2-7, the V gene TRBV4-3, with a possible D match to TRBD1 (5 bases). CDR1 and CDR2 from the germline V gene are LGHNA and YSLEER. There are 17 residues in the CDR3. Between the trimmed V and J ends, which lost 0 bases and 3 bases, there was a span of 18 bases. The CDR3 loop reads CASSQESSTAFLYEQYF. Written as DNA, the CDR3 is TGCGCCAGCAGCCAAGAATCGTCGACAGCCTTTCTCTACGAGCAGTACTTC.

The CDR3 sequence is CASSVGPGTGYEQYF. The DNA of the CDR3 is TGTGCCAGCAGCGTAGGTCCCGGGACAGGCTACGAGCAGTACTTC. This rearrangement joins TRBV9 to TRBJ2-7; TRBD1 aligns across 8 bases. V gave up 0 bases and J gave up 3 bases; unmatched junction bases: 5. Germline lookup yields CDR1 SGDLS and CDR2 YYNGEE. The CDR3 has 15 amino acids. The full variable domain, in which reference TRBV9 and TRBJ2-7 provide the parts outside the CDR3, is DSGVTQTPKHLITATGQRVTLRCSPRSGDLSVYWYQQSLDQGLQFLIQYYNGEERAKGNILERFSAQQFPDLHSELNLSSLELGDSALYFCASSVGPGTGYEQYFGPGTRLTVT.

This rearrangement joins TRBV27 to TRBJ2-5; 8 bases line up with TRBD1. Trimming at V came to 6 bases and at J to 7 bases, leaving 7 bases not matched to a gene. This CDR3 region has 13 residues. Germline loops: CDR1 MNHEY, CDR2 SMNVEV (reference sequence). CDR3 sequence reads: CASSQGQGSTQYF. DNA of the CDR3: TGTGCCAGCAGCCAAGGACAGGGTTCGACCCAGTACTTC.

The CDR3 DNA reads as TGTGCCAGCAGCTTAAGTCAGGGGGAAGCTTTCTTT. This translates into CASSLSQGEAFF. This rearrangement joins TRBV7-9 to TRBJ1-1, with a possible D match to TRBD1 (6 bases). The germline CDR1 and CDR2 sequences are SEHNR and FQNEAQ (reference sequence). The length of the CDR3 is 12 residues. V was pared by 2 bases and J by 8 bases, with 9 bases between.

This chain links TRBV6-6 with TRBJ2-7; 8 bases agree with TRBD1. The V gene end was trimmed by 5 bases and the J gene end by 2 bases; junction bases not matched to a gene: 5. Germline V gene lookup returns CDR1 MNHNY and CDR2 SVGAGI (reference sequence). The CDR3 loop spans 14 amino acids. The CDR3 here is CASSQTGAAYEQYF. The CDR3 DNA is TGTGCCAGCAGTCAGACAGGGGCCGCCTACGAGCAGTACTTC.

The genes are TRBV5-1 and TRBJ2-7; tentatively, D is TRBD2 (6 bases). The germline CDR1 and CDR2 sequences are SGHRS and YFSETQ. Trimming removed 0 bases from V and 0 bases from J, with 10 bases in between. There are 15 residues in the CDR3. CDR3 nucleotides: TGCGCCAGCAGCTTGGCCCCGGGGGTCTCCTACGAGCAGTACTTC. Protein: CASSLAPGVSYEQYF.

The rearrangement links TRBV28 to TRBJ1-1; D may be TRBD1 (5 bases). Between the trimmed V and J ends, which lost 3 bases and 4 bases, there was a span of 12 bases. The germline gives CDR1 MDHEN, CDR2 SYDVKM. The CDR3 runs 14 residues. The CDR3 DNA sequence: TGTGCCAGCAGTTTCCCGGGGGTCGGCACTGAAGCTTTCTTT. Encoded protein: CASSFPGVGTEAFF.

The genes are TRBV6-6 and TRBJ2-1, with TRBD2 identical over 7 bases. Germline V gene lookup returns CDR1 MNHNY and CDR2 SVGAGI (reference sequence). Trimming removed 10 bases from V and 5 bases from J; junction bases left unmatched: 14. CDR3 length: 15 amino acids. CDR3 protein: CATRLWASGNNEQFF. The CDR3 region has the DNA TGTGCCACCAGACTATGGGCTAGCGGAAACAATGAGCAGTTCTTC.

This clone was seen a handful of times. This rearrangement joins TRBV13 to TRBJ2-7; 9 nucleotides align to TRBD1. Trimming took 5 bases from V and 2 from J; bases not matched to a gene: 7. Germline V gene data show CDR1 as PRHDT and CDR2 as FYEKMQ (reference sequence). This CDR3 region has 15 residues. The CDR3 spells CASSAGGTGTYEQYF. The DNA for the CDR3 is TGTGCCAGCAGCGCCGGTGGGACAGGGACCTACGAGCAGTACTTC.

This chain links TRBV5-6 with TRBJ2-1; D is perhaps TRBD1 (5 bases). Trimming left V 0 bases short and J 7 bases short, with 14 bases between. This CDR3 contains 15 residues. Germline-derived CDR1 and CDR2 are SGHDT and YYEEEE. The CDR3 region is CASSLGPGLTNEQFF. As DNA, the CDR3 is TGTGCCAGCAGCTTGGGGCCAGGGTTAACGAATGAGCAGTTCTTC.

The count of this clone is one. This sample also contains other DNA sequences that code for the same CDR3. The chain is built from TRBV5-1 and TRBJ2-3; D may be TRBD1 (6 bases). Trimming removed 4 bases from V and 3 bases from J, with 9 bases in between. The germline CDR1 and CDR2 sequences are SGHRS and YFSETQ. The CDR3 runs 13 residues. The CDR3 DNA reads TGCGCCAGCAGCGCTACAGGGACAGATACGCAGTATTTT. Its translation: CASSATGTDTQYF.

The CDR3 protein is CASIISPGEAFF. The CDR3 DNA follows: TGTGCCAGCATTATCTCCCCCGGTGAAGCTTTCTTT. The J gene is TRBJ1-1, the V gene TRBV7-8; D remains unclear. The CDR3 has 12 residues. CDR1 and CDR2 from the germline V gene are SGHVS and FQNEAQ. The germline V and J ends were trimmed by 7 bases and 7 bases, with 13 bases remaining between them.

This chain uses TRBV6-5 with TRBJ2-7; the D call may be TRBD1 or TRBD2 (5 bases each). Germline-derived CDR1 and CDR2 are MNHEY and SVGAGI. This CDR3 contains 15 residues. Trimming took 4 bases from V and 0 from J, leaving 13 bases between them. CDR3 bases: TGTGCCAGCAGTTGGGGACGGCCGAGCTCCTACGAGCAGTACTTC. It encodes CASSWGRPSSYEQYF.

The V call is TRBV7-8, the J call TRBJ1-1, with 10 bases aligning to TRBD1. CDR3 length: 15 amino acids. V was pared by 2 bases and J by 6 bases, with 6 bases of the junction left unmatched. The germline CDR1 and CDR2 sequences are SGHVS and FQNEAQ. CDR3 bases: TGTGCCAGCAGCTTATTGGGACAGGGGTACTCTGAAGCTTTCTTT. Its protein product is CASSLLGQGYSEAFF.

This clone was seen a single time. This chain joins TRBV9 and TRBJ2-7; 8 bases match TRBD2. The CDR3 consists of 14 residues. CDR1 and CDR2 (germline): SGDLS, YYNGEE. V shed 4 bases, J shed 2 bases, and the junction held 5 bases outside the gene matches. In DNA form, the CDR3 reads TGTGCCAGCAGCACTGGACTAGCAGCCTACGAGCAGTACTTC. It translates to CASSTGLAAYEQYF.

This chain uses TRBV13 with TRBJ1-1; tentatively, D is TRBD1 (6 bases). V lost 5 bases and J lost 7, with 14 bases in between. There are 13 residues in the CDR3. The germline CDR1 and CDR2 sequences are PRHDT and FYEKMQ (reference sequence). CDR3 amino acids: CASSLGRGNEAFF. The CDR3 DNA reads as TGTGCCAGCAGCCTCGGGAGGGGGAATGAAGCTTTCTTT.

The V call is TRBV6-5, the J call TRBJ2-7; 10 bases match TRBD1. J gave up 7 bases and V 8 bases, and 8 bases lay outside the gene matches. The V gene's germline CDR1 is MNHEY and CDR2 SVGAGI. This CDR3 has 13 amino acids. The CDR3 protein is CASDRTGGGEQYF. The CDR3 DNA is TGTGCCAGCGACCGGACAGGGGGTGGGGAGCAGTACTTC.

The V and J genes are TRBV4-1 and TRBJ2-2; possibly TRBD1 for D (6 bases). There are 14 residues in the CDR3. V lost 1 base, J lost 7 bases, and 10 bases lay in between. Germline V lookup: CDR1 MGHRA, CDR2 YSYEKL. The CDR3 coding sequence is TGCGCCAGCAGCCAAGTCAGGGGCGGCGGGGAGCTGTTTTTT. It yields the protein CASSQVRGGGELFF.

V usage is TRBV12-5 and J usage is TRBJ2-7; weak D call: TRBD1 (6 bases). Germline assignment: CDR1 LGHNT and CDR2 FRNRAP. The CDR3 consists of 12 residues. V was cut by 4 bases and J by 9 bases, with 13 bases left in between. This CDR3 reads CASGSALGGQYF. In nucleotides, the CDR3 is TGTGCTAGTGGTTCAGCCTTAGGGGGGCAGTACTTC.

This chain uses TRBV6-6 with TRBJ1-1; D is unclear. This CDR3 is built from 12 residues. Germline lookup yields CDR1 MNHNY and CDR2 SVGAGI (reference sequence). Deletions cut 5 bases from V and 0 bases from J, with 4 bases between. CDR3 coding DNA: TGTGCCAGCAGTATCTTGAACACTGAAGCTTTCTTT. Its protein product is CASSILNTEAFF.

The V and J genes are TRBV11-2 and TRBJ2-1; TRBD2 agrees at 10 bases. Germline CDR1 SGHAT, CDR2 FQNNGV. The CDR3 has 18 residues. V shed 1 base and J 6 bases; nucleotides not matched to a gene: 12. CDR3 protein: CASSLVWERGGFGNEQFF. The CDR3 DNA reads TGTGCCAGCAGCTTAGTTTGGGAGCGGGGGGGATTCGGCAATGAGCAGTTCTTC.

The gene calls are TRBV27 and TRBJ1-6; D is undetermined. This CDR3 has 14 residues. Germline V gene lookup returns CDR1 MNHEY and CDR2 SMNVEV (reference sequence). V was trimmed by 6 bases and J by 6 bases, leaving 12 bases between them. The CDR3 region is CASSSTDGNSPLHF. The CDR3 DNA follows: TGTGCCAGCAGCTCTACGGACGGTAATTCACCCCTCCACTTT.

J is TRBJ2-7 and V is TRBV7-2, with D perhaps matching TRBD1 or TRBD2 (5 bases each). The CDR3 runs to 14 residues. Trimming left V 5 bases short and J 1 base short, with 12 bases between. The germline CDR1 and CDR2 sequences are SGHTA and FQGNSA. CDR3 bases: TGTGCCAGCAGCGAGGGGTGGGTGTCCTACGAGCAGTACTTC. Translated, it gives CASSEGWVSYEQYF.

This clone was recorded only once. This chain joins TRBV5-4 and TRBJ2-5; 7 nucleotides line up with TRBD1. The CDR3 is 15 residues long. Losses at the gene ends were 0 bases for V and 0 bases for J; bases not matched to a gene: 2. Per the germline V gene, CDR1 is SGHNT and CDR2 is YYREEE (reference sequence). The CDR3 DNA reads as TGTGCCAGCAGCTTGGTACAGGGGTACCAAGAGACCCAGTACTTC. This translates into CASSLVQGYQETQYF.

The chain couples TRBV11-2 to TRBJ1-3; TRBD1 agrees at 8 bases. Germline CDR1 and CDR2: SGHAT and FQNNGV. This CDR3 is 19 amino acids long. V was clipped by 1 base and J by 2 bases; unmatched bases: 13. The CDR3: CASSLVPLSGQGAGNTIYF. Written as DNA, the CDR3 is TGTGCCAGCAGCTTAGTCCCTCTCTCAGGACAGGGTGCTGGAAACACCATATATTTT.

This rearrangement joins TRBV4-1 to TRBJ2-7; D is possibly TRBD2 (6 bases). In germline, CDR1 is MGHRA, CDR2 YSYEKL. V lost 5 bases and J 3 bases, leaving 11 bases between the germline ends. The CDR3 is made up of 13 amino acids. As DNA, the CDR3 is TGCGCCAGCAGCGGTGGGGGGTACTACGAGCAGTACTTC. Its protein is CASSGGGYYEQYF.

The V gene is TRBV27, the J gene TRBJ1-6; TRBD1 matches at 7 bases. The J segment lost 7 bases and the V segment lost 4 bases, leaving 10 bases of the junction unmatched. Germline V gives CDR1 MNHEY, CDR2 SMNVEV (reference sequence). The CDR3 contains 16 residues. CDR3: CASSSTGQQANSPLHF. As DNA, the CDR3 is TGTGCCAGCAGTTCCACGGGACAGCAAGCGAATTCACCCCTCCACTTT.

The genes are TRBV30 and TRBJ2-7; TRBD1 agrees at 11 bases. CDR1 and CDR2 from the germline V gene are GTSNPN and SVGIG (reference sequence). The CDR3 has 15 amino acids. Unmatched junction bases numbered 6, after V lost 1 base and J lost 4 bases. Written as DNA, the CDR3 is TGTGCCTGGAGTGATGGACAGGGGGCGAGGTACGAGCAGTACTTC. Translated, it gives CAWSDGQGARYEQYF.

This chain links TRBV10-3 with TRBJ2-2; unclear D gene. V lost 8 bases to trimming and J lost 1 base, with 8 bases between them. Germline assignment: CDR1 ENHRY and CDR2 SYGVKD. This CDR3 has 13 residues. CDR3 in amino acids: CAIADWNTGELFF. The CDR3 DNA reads TGTGCCATCGCAGACTGGAACACCGGGGAGCTGTTTTTT.